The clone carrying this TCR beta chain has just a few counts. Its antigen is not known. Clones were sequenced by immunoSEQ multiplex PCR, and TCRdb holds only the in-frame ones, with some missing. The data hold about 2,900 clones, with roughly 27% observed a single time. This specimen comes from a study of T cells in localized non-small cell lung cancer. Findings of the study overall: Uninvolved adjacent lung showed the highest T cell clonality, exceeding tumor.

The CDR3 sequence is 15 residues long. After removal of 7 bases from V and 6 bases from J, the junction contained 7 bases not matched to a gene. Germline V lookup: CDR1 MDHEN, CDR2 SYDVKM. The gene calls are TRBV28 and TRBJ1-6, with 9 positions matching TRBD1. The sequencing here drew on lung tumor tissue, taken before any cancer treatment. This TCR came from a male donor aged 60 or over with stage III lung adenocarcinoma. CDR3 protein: CASIPVGQGNSPLHF. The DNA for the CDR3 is TGTGCCAGCATCCCGGTGGGACAGGGTAATTCACCCCTCCACTTT.